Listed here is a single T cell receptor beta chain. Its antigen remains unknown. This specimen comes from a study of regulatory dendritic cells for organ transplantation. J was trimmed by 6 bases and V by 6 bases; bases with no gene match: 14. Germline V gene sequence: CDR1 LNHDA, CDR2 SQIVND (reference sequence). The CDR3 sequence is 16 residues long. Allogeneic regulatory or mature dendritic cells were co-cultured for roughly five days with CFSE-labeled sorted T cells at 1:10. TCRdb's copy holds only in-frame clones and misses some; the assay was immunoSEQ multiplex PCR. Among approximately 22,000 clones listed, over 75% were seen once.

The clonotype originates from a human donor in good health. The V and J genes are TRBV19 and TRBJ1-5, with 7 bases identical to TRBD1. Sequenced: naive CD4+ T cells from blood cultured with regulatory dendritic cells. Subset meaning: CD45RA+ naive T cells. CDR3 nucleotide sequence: TGTGCCAGTAGGGCTAGGGACAGTAAGACCCCTCAGCCCCAGCATTTT. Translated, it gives CASRARDSKTPQPQHF.